This T cell receptor beta chain was sequenced for a study of shared clonotypes between healthy human individuals. Study-level results: Sorted-subset sequencing was shown by rarefaction to be incomplete despite large depth. Larger richness was generally estimated for naive than memory subsets.

Researchers partitioned CD4+ cells into CD45RA+ naive and CD45RA-negative memory subsets. CDR1 and CDR2 (germline): MDHEN, SYDVKM. The CDR3 contains 14 residues. Trimming cost V 3 bases and J 5 bases, with 11 bases left between them. Repertoires were generated with immunoSEQ multiplex PCR, while TCRdb's copy carries only in-frame clones and drops some. The sample includes roughly 1,600,000 clones, roughly 98.5% of them seen just once. On this clone: Antigen specificity is unknown.

The gene calls are TRBV28 and TRBJ1-5; D gene uncertain. Sequencing was carried out using naive CD4+ T cells sorted from blood. As to subset: CD45RA+ positively selected. This TCR derives from a young man in good health. In DNA, the CDR3 is TGTGCCAGCAGTTTTAACCCCCCGGATCAGCCCCAGCATTTT. Encoded protein: CASSFNPPDQPQHF.